These 9 T cell receptor beta chains share one sample of origin, sequenced in a study of cytomegalovirus exposure and HLA in healthy donors. PCR amplification relied on 60 Vbeta primers (plus 13 Jbeta primers). The repertoire was sequenced with immunoSEQ multiplex PCR; TCRdb's copy has only in-frame clones and lacks some. The repertoire holds roughly 100,000 clones, with roughly three fifths as singletons. The sequenced material came from PBMCs. The receptors were sampled from a man aged 25-45 years in good health and CMV-seropositive.

The chain has TRBV5-4 and TRBJ2-7; D possibly corresponds to TRBD1 (6 bases). V shed 4 bases and J shed 4 bases, with 15 bases lying between them. The CDR3 length is 14 residues. Germline CDR1 SGHNT, CDR2 YYREEE (reference sequence). The CDR3 reads CASSEDTGSYEQYF. The CDR3 DNA is TGTGCCAGCAGCGAGGATACAGGGAGTTACGAGCAGTACTTC.

CDR3 sequence: CASSQDTSGANTGELFF. CDR3 DNA sequence: TGTGCCAGCAGCCAAGATACTAGCGGTGCGAACACCGGGGAGCTGTTTTTT. The rearrangement links TRBV14 to TRBJ2-2; TRBD2 aligns across 8 bases. The V gene's germline CDR1 is SGHDN and CDR2 FVKESK. Trimming at V came to 0 bases and at J to 0 bases, leaving 3 bases not matched to a gene. The CDR3 contains 17 residues.

The chain is built from TRBV11-2 and TRBJ2-3; 7 nucleotides match TRBD2. Germline V lookup: CDR1 SGHAT, CDR2 FQNNGV. Losses at the gene ends were 3 bases for V and 6 bases for J; bases not matched to a gene: 0. This CDR3 contains 12 residues. The CDR3 loop reads CASSFSGDTQYF. CDR3 coding DNA: TGTGCCAGCAGCTTTAGCGGGGATACGCAGTATTTT.

This clone was recorded a few times. The V call is TRBV5-6, the J call TRBJ2-2; D call uncertain. Germline V gene lookup returns CDR1 SGHDT and CDR2 YYEEEE. Trimming removed 0 bases at V and 6 bases at J, with 9 bases between. The CDR3 runs 14 residues. The CDR3 region has the DNA TGTGCCAGCAGCTTGGTAGCTGGGTCCGGGGAGCTGTTTTTT. The encoded protein is CASSLVAGSGELFF.

In its sample, this clone was seen once. The J gene is TRBJ2-6, the V gene TRBV5-8; D gene ambiguous. Deletions cut 2 bases from V and 1 base from J, with 7 bases between. Looked up from germline, CDR1 is SGHTS and CDR2 is YDEGEE. The CDR3 spans 15 residues. DNA of the CDR3: TGTGCCAGCAGCTTTTCAGGATCTGGGGCCAACGTCCTGACTTTC. Amino acid sequence: CASSFSGSGANVLTF.

V gene TRBV6-5 combines with J gene TRBJ2-5; 7 bases align to TRBD1. The ends lost 7 bases at V and 5 bases at J; junction bases unmatched: 10. CDR1 is MNHEY and CDR2 is SVGAGI in the germline V gene. CDR3 length: 14 amino acids. CDR3 sequence (DNA): TGTGCCAGCAAAAAGACAGGGTCGTCGGAGACCCAGTACTTC. Protein: CASKKTGSSETQYF.

This clone was seen a few times. One end of the junction is discordant with germline, which a read error may explain. The chain carries TRBV7-7 and TRBJ2-2; 7 positions match TRBD2. The CDR3 is 16 residues long. CDR1 and CDR2 (germline): SSHAT, FNYEAQ (reference sequence). The CDR3 DNA is TGTGCTAGCAGCTTAGCGGCGGGGGCGAACACCGGGGAGCTGTTTTTT. Its translation is CASSLAAGANTGELFF.

The chain combines TRBV6-5 with TRBJ1-6; no firm D call. Trimming shortened V by 5 bases and J by 7 bases, and 15 bases separated the two germline ends. Germline V CDR1 and CDR2: MNHEY, SVGAGI. This CDR3 is built from 15 residues. DNA for the CDR3: TGTGCCAGCAGTCTTGGGAGGCCCCTAAATTCACCCCTCCACTTT. It yields the protein CASSLGRPLNSPLHF.

The chain carries TRBV27 and TRBJ1-5; D remains ambiguous. V lost 0 bases and J 5 bases, leaving 8 bases between the germline ends. The CDR3 consists of 14 residues. Per the germline V gene, CDR1 is MNHEY and CDR2 is SMNVEV (reference sequence). The CDR3 DNA sequence: TGTGCCAGCAGTTTATCCCAATTTTATCAGCCCCAGCATTTT. Translated: CASSLSQFYQPQHF.